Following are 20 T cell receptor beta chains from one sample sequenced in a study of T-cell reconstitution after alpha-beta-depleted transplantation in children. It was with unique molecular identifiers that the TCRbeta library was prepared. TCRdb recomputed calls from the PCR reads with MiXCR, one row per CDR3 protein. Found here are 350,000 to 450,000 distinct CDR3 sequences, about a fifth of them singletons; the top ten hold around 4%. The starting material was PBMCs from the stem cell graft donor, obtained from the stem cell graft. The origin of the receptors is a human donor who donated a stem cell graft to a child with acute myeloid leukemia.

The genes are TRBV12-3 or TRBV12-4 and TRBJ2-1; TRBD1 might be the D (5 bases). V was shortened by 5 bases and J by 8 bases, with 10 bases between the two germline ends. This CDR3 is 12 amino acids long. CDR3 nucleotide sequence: TGTGCCAGCAGTCCAGGGTACGATGAGCAGTTCTTC. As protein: CASSPGYDEQFF.

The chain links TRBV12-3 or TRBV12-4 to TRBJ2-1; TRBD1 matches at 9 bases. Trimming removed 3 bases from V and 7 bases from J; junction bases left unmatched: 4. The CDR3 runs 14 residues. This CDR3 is CASSFTGGSNEQFF. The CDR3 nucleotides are TGTGCCAGCAGTTTCACAGGGGGCTCAAATGAGCAGTTCTTC.

CDR3 protein: CATRGTSGREFDNEQFF. For the CDR3, the DNA is TGTGCCACCAGGGGGACTAGCGGGAGGGAATTCGACAATGAGCAGTTCTTC. The gene calls are TRBV24-1 and TRBJ2-1; 16 nucleotides line up with TRBD2. This CDR3 is 17 amino acids long. Germline V gene data show CDR1 as KGHDR and CDR2 as SFDVKD. V shed 7 bases, J shed 5 bases, and the junction held 7 bases outside the gene matches.

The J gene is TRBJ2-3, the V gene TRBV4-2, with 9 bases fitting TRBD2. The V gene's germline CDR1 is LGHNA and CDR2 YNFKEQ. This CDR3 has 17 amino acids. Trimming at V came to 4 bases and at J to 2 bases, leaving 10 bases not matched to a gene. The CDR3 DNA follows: TGTGCCAGCAGCCCGGAGCAAGCGGGAGGATCCACAGATACGCAGTATTTT. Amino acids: CASSPEQAGGSTDTQYF.

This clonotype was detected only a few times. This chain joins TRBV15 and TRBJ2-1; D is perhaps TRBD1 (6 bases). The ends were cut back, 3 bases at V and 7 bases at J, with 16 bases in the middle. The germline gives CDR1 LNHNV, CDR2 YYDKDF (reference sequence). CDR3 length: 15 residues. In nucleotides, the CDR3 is TGTGCCACCAGCAGTGACAGGTTTGTTTCGAATGAGCAGTTCTTC. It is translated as CATSSDRFVSNEQFF.

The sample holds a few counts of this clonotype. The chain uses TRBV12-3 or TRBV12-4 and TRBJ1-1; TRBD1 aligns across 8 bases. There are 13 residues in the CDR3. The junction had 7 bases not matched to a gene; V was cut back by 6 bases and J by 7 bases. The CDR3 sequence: CASRPTGAVEAFF. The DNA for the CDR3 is TGTGCCAGCAGGCCGACAGGGGCGGTTGAAGCTTTCTTT.

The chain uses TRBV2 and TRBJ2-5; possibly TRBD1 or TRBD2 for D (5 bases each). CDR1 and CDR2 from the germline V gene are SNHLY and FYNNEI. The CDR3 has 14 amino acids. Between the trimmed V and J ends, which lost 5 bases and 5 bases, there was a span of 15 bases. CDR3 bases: TGTGCCAGCAGTTCTAACCCGGGGCTGGAGACCCAGTACTTC. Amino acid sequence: CASSSNPGLETQYF.

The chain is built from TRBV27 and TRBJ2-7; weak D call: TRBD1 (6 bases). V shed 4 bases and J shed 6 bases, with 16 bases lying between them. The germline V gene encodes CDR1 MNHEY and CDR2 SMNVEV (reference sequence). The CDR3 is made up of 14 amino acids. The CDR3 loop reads CASSSRGRGGEQYF. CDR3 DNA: TGTGCCAGCAGTTCCCGAGGCAGGGGCGGCGAGCAGTACTTC.

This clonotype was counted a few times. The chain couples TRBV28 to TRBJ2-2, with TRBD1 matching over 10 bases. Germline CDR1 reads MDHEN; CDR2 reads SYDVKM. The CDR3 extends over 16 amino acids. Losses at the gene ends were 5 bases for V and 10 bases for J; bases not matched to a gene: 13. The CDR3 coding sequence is TGTGCCAGCAGTCCCAGGACAGGGGGTCGAGGCGAGGAGCTGTTTTTT. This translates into CASSPRTGGRGEELFF.

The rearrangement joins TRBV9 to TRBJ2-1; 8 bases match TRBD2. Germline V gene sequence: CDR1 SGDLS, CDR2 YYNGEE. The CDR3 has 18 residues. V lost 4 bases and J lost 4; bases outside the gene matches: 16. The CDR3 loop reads CASSPRGGRTGFYNEQFF. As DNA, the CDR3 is TGTGCCAGCAGCCCGCGCGGCGGGAGGACGGGGTTTTACAATGAGCAGTTCTTC.

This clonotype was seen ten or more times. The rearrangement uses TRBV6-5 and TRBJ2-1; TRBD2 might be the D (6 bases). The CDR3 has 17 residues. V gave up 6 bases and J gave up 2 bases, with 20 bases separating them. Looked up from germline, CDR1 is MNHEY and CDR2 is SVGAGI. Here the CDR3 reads CASSRDPLASTYNEQFF. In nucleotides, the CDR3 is TGTGCCAGCAGCCGCGACCCCCTAGCGAGTACCTACAATGAGCAGTTCTTC.

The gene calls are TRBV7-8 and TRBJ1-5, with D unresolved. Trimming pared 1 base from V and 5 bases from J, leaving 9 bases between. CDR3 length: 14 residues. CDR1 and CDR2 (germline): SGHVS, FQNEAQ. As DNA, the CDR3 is TGTGCCAGCAGCTTAGGAGACGGGTATCAGCCCCAGCATTTT. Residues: CASSLGDGYQPQHF.

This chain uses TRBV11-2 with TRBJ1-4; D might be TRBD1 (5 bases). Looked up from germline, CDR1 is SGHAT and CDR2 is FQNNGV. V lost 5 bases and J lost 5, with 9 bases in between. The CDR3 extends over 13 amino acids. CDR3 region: CASSLGGNEKLFF. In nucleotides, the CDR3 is TGTGCCAGCAGCCTTGGGGGAAATGAAAAACTGTTTTTT.

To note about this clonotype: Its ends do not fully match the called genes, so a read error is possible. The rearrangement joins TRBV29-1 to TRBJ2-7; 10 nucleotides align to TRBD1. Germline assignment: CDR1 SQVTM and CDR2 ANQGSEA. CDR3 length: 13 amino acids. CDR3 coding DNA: TGCAGCGTTGATCTGGGACAGGGGTACGAGCAGTGCTTC. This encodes CSVDLGQGYEQCF.

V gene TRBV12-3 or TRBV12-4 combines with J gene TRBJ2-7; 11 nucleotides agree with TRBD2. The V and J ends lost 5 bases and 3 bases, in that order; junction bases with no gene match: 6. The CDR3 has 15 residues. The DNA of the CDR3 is TGTGCCAGCAGTCCAACTAGCGGGAGAATCTACGAGCAGTACTTC. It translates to CASSPTSGRIYEQYF.

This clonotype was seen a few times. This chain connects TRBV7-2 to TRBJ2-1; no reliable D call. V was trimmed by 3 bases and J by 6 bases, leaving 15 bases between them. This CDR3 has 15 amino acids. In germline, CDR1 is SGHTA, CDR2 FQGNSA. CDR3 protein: CASSLLFVGINEQFF. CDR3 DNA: TGTGCCAGCAGCTTGCTCTTTGTGGGAATCAATGAGCAGTTCTTC.

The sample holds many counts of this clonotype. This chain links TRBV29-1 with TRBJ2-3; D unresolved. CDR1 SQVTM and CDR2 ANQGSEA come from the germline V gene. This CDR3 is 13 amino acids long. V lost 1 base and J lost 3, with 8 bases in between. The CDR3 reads CSVEVTGTDTQYF. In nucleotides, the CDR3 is TGCAGCGTTGAAGTGACTGGAACAGATACGCAGTATTTT.

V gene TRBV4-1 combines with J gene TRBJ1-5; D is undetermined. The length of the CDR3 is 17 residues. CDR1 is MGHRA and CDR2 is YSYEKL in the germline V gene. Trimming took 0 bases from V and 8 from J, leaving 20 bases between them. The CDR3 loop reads CASSQDRWTGMLEPQHF. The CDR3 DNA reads TGCGCCAGCAGCCAAGATAGGTGGACGGGGATGTTGGAGCCCCAGCATTTT.

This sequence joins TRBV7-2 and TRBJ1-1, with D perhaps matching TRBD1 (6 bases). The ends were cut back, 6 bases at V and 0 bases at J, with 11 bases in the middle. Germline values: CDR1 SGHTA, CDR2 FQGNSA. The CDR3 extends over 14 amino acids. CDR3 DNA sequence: TGTGCCAGCAGGTTACAGGGCGTGAACACTGAAGCTTTCTTT. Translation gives CASRLQGVNTEAFF.

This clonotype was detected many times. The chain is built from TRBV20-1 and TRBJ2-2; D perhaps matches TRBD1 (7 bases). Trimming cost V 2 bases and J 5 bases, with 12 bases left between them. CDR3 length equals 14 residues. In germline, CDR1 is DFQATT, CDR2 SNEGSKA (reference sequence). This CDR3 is CSARRPGGTGELFF. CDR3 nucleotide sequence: TGCAGTGCTAGACGCCCAGGGGGGACCGGGGAGCTGTTTTTT.